This TCR beta chain was observed in a study of shared clonotypes between healthy human individuals. There are 17 residues in the CDR3. This clone was found once. Method: immunoSEQ multiplex PCR; TCRdb's copy keeps in-frame clones and lacks some. Counted here are about 2 million clones, about 94% occurring once; the ten biggest clones make up 0.85% to 1.3%. Terminally differentiated effector memory CD45RA+ cells were excluded by CCR7 positive selection of CD45RO-negative cells. Donors were healthy HIV-negative adults without recent acute infections or vaccinations. This clonotype originated in a young man in good health. Sample: naive CD8+ T cells sorted from blood. The chain links TRBV21-1 to TRBJ2-6. TRBV21-1 is an annotated pseudogene. Here the CDR3 DNA reads TGTGCCAGCAGGCCCGGGCAAAGGTCCTCTGGGGCCAACGTCCTGACTTTC. This gives the protein CASRPGQRSSGANVLTF.